These T cell receptor beta chains were read from a single sample in a study of tumor-infiltrating lymphocytes in primary liver carcinoma. TCRdb itself ran the multiplex PCR reads through MiXCR, one entry per CDR3 protein. The repertoire holds some 100,000 distinct CDR3 sequences, with approximately 70% as singletons. Sequenced input: liver tumor tissue from sampling region 2. These receptors originate from a woman aged 55 to 70 with primary liver carcinoma and hepatitis B virus infection. The CDR3 runs from the conserved cysteine through the conserved F or W. Each record gives: clone size, J gene, V gene, CDR3 protein. Where a row states a size, it is once, few, many or the class of an expanded clone; other rows omit it.

. TRBJ2-7 TRBV6-1 CASSEEEGAGAYEHYF
many TRBJ2-5 TRBV18 CASSPRPETQYF
. TRBJ2-6 TRBV6-1 CASSENLVRWRSGANVLTF
. TRBJ1-2 TRBV29-1 CSVGWNHYVYTF
. TRBJ2-1 TRBV5-6 CASSRASHNEQFF
many TRBJ2-5 TRBV4-1 CASSQGELAGGETQYF
. TRBJ2-7 TRBV7-9 CASSLVGSGALYGQYF
. TRBJ2-1 TRBV20-1 CNARGTSGYNEQFF
few TRBJ2-7 TRBV5-1 CASSLELARVYEQYF
. TRBJ2-1 TRBV14 CASSTRDRGKDERFF
many TRBJ2-2 TRBV5-5 CASSSTGVITGELFF
many TRBJ2-5 TRBV5-6 CASSLGQGEVETQYF
. TRBJ2-3 TRBV11-2 CARSPIRGSWLGDTKYF
. TRBJ1-1 TRBV29-1 CSVVQGVSEALF
. TRBJ1-4 TRBV11-2 CASSLEPLSALFF
. TRBJ2-1 TRBV6-2/TRBV6-3 CASSYSYREPTHEQFF
. TRBJ2-2 TRBV29-1 CSVSTSLNTGELFF
many TRBJ2-7 TRBV29-1 CSVVPGTGYYEQYF
. TRBJ2-2 TRBV11-1 CVSRPSPDSGELFF
many TRBJ2-6 TRBV25-1 CASSDPTGANVLTF
. TRBJ2-7 TRBV20-1 CSARGTGHHEQYF
. TRBJ1-1 TRBV28 CASPPFRDPNTEAFF